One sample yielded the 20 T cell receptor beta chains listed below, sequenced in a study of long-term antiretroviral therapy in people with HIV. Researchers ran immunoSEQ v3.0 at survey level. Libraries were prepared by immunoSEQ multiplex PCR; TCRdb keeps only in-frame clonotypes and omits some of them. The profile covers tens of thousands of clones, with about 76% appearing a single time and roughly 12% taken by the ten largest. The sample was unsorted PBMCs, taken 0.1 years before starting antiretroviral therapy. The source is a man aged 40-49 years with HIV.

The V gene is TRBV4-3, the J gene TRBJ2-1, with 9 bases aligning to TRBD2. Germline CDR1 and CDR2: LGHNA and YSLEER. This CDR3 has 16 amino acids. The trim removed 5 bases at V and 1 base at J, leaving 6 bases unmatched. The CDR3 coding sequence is TGCGCCAGCAGCGGGCTAGCGGGGAGGTCCTACAATGAGCAGTTCTTC. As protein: CASSGLAGRSYNEQFF.

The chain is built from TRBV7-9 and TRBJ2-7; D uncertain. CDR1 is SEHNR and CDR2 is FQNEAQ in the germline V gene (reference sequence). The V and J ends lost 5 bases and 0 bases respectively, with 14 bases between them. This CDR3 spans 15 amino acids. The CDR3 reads CASSPVNSFSYEQYF. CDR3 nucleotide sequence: TGTGCCAGCAGCCCCGTCAATTCGTTCTCCTACGAGCAGTACTTC. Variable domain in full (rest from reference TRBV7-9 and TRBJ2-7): DTGVSQNPRHKITKRGQNVTFRCDPISEHNRLYWYRQTLGQGPEFLTYFQNEAQLEKSRLLSDRFSAERPKGSFSTLEIQRTEQGDSAMYLCASSPVNSFSYEQYFGPGTRLTVT.

The CDR3 DNA follows: TGCGCCAGCAGTGAAGGGGGGGCACGGAATGAGCAGTTCTTC. Translation: CASSEGGARNEQFF. V is TRBV10-1 and J is TRBJ2-1; perhaps TRBD2 as D (7 bases). The CDR3 sequence is 14 residues long. In germline, CDR1 is WNHNN, CDR2 SYGVQD (reference sequence). Trimming left V 3 bases short and J 7 bases short, with 13 bases between.

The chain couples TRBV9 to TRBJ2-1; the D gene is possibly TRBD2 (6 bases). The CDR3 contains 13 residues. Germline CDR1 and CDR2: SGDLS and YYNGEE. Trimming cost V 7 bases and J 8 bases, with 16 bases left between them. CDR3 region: CASGRGPGDEQFF. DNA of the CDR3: TGTGCCAGCGGGCGGGGCCCTGGAGATGAGCAGTTCTTC.

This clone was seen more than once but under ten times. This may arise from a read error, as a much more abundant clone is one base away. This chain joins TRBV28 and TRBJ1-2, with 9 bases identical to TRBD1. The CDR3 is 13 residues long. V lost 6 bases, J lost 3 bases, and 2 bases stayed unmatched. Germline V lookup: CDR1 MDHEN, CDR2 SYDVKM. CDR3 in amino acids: CASSRDRDYGYTF. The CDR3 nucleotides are TGTGCCAGCAGCCGGGACAGGGACTATGGCTACACCTTC.

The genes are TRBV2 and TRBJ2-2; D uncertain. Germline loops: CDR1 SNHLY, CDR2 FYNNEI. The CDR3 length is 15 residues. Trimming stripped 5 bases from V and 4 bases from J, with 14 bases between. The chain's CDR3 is CASSNSDASTGELFF. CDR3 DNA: TGTGCCAGCAGTAACTCGGATGCGAGCACCGGGGAGCTGTTTTTT.

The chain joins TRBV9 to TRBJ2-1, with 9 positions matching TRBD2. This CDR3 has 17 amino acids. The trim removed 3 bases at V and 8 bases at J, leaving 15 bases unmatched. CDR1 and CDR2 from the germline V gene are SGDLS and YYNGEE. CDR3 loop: CASSDPRGGGRADEQFF. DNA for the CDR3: TGTGCCAGCAGCGACCCCCGAGGGGGCGGGAGGGCCGATGAGCAGTTCTTC.

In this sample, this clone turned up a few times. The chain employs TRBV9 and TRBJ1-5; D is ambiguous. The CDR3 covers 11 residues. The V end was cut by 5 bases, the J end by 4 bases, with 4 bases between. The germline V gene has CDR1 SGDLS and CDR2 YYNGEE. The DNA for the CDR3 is TGTGCCAGCAGGATAAATCAGCCCCAGCATTTT. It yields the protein CASRINQPQHF. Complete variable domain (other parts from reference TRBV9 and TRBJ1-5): DSGVTQTPKHLITATGQRVTLRCSPRSGDLSVYWYQQSLDQGLQFLIQYYNGEERAKGNILERFSAQQFPDLHSELNLSSLELGDSALYFCASRINQPQHFGDGTRLSIL.

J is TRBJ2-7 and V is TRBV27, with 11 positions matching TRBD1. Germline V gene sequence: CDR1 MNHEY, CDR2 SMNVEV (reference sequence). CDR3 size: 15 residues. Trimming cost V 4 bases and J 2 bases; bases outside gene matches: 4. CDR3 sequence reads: CASSSGTGGTYEQYF. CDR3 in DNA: TGTGCCAGCAGTTCAGGGACAGGGGGAACCTACGAGCAGTACTTC.

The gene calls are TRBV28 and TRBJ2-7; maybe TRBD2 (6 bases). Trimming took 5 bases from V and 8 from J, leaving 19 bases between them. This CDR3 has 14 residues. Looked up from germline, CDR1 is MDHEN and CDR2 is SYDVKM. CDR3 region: CASSKRGSAIKQYF. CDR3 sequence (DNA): TGTGCCAGCAGTAAACGGGGGTCGGCTATTAAGCAGTACTTC.

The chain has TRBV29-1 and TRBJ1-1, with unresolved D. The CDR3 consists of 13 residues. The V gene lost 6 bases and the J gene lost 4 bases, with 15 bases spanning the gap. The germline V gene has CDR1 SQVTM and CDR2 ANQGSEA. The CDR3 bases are TGCAGCGTCTCCGGGCCCGGGAGCACTGAAGCTTTCTTT. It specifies CSVSGPGSTEAFF.

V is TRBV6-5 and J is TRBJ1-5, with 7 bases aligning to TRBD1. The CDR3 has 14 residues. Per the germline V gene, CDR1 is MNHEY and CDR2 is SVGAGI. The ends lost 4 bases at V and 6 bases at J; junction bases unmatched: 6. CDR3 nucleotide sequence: TGTGCCAGCAGTTTAAAAGGGGGCATTCAGCCCCAGCATTTT. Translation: CASSLKGGIQPQHF.

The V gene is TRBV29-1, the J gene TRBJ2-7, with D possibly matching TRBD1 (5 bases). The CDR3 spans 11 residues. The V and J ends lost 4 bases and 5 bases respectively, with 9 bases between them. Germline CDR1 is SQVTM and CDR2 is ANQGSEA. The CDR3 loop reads CSVVGANEQYF. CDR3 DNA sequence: TGCAGCGTTGTTGGGGCCAACGAGCAGTACTTC.

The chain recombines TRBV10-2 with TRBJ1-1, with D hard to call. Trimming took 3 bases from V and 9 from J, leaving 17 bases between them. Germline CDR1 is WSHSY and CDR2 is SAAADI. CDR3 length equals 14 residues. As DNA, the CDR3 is TGCGCCAGCAGTGACCTGGGAGGGCCGGGGAAAGCTTTCTTT. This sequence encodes CASSDLGGPGKAFF.

The CDR3 reads CASSTLPGNTGELFF. In nucleotides, the CDR3 is TGTGCCAGCAGCACACTTCCAGGGAACACCGGGGAGCTGTTTTTT. This chain joins TRBV11-2 and TRBJ2-2; D remains ambiguous. This CDR3 has 15 amino acids. Germline V gene lookup returns CDR1 SGHAT and CDR2 FQNNGV. The ends were cut back, 5 bases at V and 1 base at J, with 11 bases in the middle.

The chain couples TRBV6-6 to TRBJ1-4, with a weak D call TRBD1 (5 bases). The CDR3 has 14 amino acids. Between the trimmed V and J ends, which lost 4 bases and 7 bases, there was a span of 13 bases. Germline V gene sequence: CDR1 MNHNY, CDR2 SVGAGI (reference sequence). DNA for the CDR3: TGTGCCAGCAGTTTCGGGGGTGGGGGTGAAAAACTGTTTTTT. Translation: CASSFGGGGEKLFF.

The CDR3 sequence is CASSFREDYEQYF. In nucleotides, the CDR3 is TGTGCCAGCAGTTTCAGGGAGGACTACGAGCAGTACTTC. The V call is TRBV7-6, the J call TRBJ2-7; tentatively, D is TRBD2 (6 bases). Per the germline V gene, CDR1 is SGHVS and CDR2 is FNYEAQ. The CDR3 contains 13 residues. Trimming left V 6 bases short and J 3 bases short, with 12 bases between.

The CDR3 region is CASSSLGGWRYGYTF. For the CDR3, the DNA is TGTGCCAGCAGCTCGTTGGGGGGGTGGAGGTATGGCTACACCTTC. This chain uses TRBV27 with TRBJ1-2; TRBD1 is a possible D gene (5 bases). This CDR3 has 15 amino acids. Germline V lookup: CDR1 MNHEY, CDR2 SMNVEV (reference sequence). V was trimmed by 6 bases and J by 5 bases, leaving 19 bases between them.

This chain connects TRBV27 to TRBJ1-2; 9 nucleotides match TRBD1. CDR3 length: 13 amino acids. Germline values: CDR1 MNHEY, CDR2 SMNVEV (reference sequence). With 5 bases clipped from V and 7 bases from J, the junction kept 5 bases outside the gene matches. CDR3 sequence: CASSPGDRAGYTF. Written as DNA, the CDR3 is TGTGCCAGCAGTCCCGGGGACAGGGCTGGCTACACCTTC.

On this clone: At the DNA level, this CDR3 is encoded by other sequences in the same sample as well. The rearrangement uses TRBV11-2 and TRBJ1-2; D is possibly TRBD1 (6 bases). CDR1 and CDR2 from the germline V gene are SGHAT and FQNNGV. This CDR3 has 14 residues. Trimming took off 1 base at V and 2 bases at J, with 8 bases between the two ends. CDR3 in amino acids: CASSLVGTNYGYTF. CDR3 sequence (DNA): TGTGCCAGCAGCTTAGTGGGGACAAACTATGGCTACACCTTC.